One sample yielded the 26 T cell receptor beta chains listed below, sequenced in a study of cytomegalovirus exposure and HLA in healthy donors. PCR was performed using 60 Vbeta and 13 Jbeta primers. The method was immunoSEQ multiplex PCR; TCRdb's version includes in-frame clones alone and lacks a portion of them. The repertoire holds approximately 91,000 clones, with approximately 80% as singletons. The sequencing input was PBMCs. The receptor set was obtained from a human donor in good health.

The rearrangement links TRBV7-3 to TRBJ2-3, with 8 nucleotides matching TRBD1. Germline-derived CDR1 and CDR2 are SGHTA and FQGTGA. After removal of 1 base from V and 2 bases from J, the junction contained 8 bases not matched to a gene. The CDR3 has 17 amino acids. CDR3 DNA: TGTGCCAGCAGCTTAAAGCGGCAGGGGGCCTTCACAGATACGCAGTATTTT. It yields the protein CASSLKRQGAFTDTQYF.

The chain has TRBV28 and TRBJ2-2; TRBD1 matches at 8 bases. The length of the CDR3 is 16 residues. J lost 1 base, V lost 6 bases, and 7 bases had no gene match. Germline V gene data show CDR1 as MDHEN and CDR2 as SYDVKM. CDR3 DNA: TGTGCCAGCAGGCCCCCGGGACAGGTGAACACCGGGGAGCTGTTTTTT. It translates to CASRPPGQVNTGELFF.

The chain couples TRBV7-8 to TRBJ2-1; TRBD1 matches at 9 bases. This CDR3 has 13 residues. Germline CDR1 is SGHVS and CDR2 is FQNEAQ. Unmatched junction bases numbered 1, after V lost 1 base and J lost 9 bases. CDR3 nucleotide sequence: TGTGCCAGCAGCTTAGACAGGGGGCGTGAGCAGTTCTTC. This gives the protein CASSLDRGREQFF.

The CDR3 protein is CASARDRGQETQYF. CDR3 nucleotide sequence: TGCGCCAGCGCCCGGGACAGGGGGCAAGAGACCCAGTACTTC. This rearrangement joins TRBV5-1 to TRBJ2-5; TRBD1 aligns across 11 bases. The germline gives CDR1 SGHRS, CDR2 YFSETQ. CDR3 length: 14 amino acids. J lost 2 bases, V lost 7 bases, and 4 bases had no gene match.

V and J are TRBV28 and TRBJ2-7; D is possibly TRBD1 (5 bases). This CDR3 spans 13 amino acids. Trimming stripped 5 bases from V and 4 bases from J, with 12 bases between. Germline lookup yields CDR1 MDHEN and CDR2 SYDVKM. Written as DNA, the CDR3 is TGTGCCAGCAGTCTGTCCAGGGAATACGAGCAGTACTTC. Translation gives CASSLSREYEQYF.

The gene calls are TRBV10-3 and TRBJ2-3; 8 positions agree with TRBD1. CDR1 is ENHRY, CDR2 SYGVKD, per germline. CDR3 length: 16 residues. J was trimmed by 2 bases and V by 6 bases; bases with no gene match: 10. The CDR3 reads CAIRGDPTGDTDTQYF. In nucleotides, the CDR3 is TGTGCCATCAGGGGGGATCCGACAGGGGACACAGATACGCAGTATTTT.

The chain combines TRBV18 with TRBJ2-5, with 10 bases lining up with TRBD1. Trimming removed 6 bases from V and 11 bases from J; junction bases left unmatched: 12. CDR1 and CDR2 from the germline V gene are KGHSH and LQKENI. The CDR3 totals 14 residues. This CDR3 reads CASSLGQGQGEQYF. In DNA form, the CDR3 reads TGTGCCAGCTCCCTGGGACAGGGGCAAGGGGAGCAGTACTTC.

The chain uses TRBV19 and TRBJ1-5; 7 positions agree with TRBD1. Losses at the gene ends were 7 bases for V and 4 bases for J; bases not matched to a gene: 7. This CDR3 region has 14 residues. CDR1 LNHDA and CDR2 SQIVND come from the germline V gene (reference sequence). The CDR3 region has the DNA TGTGCCAGTATGGGACAGCAGGGGAATCAGCCCCAGCATTTT. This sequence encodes CASMGQQGNQPQHF.

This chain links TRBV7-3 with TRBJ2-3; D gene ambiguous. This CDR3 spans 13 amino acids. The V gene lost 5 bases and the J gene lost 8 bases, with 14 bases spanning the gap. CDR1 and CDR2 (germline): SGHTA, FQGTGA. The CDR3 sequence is CASSPTTPGTQYF. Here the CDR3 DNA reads TGTGCCAGCAGCCCCACCACCCCGGGTACGCAGTATTTT.

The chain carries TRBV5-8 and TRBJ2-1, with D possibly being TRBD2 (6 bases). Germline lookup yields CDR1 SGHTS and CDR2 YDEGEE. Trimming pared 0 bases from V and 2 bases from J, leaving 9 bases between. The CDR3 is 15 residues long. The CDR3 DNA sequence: TGTGCCAGCAGCTTGGGCGGGGTTACCTACAATGAGCAGTTCTTC. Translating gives CASSLGGVTYNEQFF.

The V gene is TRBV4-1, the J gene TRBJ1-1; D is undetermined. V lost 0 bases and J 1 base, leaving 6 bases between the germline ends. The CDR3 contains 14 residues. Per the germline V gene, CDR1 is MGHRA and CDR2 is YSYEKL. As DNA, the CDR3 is TGCGCCAGCAGCCAAGAGGCAGGGAACACTGAAGCTTTCTTT. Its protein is CASSQEAGNTEAFF.

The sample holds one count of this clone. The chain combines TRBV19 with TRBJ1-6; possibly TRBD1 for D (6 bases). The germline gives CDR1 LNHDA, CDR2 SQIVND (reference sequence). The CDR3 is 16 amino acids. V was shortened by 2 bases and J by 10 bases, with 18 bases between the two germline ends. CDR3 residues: CASSIWAGAMRSPLHF. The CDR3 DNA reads TGTGCCAGTAGTATATGGGCAGGGGCTATGCGATCACCCCTCCACTTT.

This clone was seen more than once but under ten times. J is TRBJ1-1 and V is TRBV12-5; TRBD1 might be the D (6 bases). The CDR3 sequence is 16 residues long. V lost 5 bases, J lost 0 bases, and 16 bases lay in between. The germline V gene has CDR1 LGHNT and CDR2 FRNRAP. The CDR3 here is CASGPRQERMNTEAFF. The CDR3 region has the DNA TGTGCTAGTGGTCCCCGACAGGAAAGGATGAACACTGAAGCTTTCTTT.

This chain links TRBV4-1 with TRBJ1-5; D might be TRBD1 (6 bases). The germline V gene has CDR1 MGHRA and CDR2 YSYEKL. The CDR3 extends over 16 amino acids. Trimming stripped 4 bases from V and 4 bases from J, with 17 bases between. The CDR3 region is CASSPTWTETNQPQHF. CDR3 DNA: TGCGCCAGCAGCCCCACGTGGACAGAGACAAATCAGCCCCAGCATTTT.

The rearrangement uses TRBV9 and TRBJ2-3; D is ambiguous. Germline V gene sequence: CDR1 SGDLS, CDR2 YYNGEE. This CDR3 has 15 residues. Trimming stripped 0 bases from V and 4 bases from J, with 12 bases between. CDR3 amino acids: CASSVVSSPPDTQYF. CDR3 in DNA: TGTGCCAGCAGCGTAGTTTCTAGTCCCCCAGATACGCAGTATTTT.

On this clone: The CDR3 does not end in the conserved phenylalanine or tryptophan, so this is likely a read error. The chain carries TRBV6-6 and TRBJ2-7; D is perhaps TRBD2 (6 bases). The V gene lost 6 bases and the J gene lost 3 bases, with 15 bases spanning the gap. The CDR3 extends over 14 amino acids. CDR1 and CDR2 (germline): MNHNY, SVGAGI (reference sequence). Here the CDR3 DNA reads TGTGCCAGCAGCCATCGGGACTGGGACTACGAGCAGTACCTC. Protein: CASSHRDWDYEQYL.

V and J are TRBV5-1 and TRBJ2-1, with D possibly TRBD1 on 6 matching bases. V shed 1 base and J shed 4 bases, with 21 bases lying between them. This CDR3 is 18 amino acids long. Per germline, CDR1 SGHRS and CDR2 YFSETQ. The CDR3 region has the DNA TGCGCCAGCAGCTTGTGGGGGCTGGAGAATGGTCCGTACAATGAGCAGTTCTTC. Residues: CASSLWGLENGPYNEQFF.

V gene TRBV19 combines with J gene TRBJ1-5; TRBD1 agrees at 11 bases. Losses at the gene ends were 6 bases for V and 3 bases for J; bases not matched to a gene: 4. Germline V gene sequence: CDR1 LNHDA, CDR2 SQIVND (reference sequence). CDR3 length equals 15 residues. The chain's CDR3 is CASSPGQGVNQPQHF. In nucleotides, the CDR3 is TGTGCCAGTAGCCCGGGACAGGGGGTCAATCAGCCCCAGCATTTT.

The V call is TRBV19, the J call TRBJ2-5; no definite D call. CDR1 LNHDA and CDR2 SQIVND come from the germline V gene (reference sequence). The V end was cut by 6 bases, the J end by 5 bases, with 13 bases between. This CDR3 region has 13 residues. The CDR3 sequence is CASSLLVSETQYF. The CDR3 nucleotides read TGTGCCAGTAGCCTGCTAGTATCCGAGACCCAGTACTTC.

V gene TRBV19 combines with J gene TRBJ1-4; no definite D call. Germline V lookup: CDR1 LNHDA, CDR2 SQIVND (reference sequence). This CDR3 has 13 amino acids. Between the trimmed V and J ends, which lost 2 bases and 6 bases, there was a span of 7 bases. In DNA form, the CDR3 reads TGTGCCAGTAGTATAAACGCGGATGAAAAACTGTTTTTT. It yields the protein CASSINADEKLFF. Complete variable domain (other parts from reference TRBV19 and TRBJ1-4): DGGITQSPKYLFRKEGQNVTLSCEQNLNHDAMYWYRQDPGQGLRLIYYSQIVNDFQKGDIAEGYSVSREKKESFPLTVTSAQKNPTAFYLCASSINADEKLFFGSGTQLSVL.

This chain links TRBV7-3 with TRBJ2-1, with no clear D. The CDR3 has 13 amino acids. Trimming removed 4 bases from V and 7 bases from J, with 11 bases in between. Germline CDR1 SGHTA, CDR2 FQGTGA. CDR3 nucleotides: TGTGCCAGCAGCTCAACCGCCAGAAATGAGCAGTTCTTC. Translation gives CASSSTARNEQFF.

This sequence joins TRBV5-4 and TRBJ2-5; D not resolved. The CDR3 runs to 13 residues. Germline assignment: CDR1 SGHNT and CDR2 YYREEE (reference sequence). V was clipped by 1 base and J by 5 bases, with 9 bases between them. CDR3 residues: CASSLPGVETQYF. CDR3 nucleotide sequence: TGTGCCAGCAGCTTGCCGGGTGTGGAGACCCAGTACTTC.

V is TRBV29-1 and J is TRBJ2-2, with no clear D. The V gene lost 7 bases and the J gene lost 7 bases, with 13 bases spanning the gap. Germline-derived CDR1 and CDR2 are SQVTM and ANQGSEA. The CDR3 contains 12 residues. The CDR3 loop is CSATARNGELFF. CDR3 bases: TGCAGCGCTACTGCCCGAAACGGGGAGCTGTTTTTT.

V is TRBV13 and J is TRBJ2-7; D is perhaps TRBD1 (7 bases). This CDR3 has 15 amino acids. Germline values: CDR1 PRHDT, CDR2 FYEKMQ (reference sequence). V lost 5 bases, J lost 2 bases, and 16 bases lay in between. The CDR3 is CASSPRDSHAYEQYF. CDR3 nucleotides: TGTGCCAGCAGCCCGCGGGACAGTCACGCCTACGAGCAGTACTTC.

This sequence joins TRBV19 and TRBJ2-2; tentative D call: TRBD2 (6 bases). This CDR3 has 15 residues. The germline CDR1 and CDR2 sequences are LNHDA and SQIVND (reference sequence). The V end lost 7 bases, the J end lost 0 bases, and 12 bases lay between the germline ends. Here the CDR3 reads CASNPGTANTGELFF. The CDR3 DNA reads TGTGCCAGTAATCCTGGGACTGCGAACACCGGGGAGCTGTTTTTT.

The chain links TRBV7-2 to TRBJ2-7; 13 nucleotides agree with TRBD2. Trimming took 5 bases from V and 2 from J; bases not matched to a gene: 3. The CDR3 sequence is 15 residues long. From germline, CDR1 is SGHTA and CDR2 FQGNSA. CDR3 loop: CASSQGLAGTYEQYF. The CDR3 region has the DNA TGTGCCAGCAGCCAGGGACTAGCGGGGACCTACGAGCAGTACTTC.